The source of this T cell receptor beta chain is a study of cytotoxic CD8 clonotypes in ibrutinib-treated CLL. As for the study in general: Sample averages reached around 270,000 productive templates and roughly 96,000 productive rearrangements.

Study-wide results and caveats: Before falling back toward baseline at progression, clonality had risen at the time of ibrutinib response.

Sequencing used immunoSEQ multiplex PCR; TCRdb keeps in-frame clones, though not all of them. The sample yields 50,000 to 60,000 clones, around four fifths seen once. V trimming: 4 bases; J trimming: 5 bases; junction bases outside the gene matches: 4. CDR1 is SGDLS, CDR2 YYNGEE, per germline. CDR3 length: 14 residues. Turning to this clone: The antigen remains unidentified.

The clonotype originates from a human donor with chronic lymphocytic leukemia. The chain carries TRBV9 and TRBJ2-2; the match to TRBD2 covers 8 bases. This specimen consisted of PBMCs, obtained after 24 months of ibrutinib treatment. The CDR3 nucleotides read TGTGCCAGCAGCAGGGGCGGGAGGACCGGGGAGCTGTTTTTT. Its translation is CASSRGGRTGELFF.